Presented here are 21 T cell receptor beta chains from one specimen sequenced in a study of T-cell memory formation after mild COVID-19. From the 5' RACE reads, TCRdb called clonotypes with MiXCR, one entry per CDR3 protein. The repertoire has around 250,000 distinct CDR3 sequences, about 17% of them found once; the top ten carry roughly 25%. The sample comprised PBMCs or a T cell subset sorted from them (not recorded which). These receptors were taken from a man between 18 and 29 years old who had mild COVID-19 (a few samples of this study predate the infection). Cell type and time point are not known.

The CDR3 sequence: CASRTDLYGYTF. CDR3 sequence (DNA): TGCGCCAGCAGAACGGACCTCTATGGCTACACCTTC. The chain carries TRBV5-1 and TRBJ1-2; D is unresolved. Germline loops: CDR1 SGHRS, CDR2 YFSETQ. Trimming took off 5 bases at V and 4 bases at J, with 9 bases between the two ends. The CDR3 is 12 amino acids.

CDR3 region: CASSLVAGARTEAFF. Here the CDR3 DNA reads TGCGCCAGCAGCTTGGTGGCGGGGGCGAGAACTGAAGCTTTCTTT. This rearrangement joins TRBV5-1 to TRBJ1-1; D might be TRBD1 (6 bases). The CDR3 covers 15 residues. Germline CDR1 is SGHRS and CDR2 is YFSETQ. Deletions cut 0 bases from V and 5 bases from J, with 14 bases between.

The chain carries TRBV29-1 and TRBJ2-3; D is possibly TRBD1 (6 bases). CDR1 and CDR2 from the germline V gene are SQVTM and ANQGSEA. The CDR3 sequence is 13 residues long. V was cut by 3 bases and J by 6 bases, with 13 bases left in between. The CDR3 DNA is TGCAGCGTTGATCGGCAAAGGGGGGATACGCAGTATTTT. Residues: CSVDRQRGDTQYF.

The CDR3 DNA reads as TGTGCCAGCAGGGCCCGGGATGAAAAACTGTTTTTT. Encoded protein: CASRARDEKLFF. The chain recombines TRBV2 with TRBJ1-4; D gene unclear. CDR1 is SNHLY and CDR2 is FYNNEI in the germline V gene. V dropped 6 bases and J dropped 6 bases, with 8 bases sitting between them. The CDR3 consists of 12 residues.

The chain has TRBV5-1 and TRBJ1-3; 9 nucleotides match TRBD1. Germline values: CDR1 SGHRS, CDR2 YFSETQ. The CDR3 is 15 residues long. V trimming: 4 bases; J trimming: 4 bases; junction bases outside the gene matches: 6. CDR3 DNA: TGCGCCAGCAGCCCGGGACAGGGTGAAGGAAACACCATATATTTT. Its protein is CASSPGQGEGNTIYF.

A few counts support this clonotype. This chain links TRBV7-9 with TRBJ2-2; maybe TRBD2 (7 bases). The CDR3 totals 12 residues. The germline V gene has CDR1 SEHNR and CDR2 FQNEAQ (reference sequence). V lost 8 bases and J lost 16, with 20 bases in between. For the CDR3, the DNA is TGTGCCAGCGGGGCGGGGGCCATACCGGAGTTTTTT. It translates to CASGAGAIPEFF.

CDR3 nucleotides: TGTGCCAGCAGCGGTAGCGGGGTGGGGGAGACCCAGTACTTC. This translates into CASSGSGVGETQYF. The V and J genes are TRBV9 and TRBJ2-5; 8 nucleotides align to TRBD2. The length of the CDR3 is 14 residues. The V and J ends lost 3 bases and 5 bases, in that order; junction bases with no gene match: 6. Germline V gene data show CDR1 as SGDLS and CDR2 as YYNGEE.

This chain's CDR3 is CASSTTGGYTDTQYF. In nucleotides, the CDR3 is TGTGCCAGCAGCACGACAGGGGGTTACACAGATACGCAGTATTTT. V and J are TRBV7-8 and TRBJ2-3, with TRBD1 matching over 9 bases. The CDR3 sequence is 15 residues long. Trimming removed 5 bases from V and 2 bases from J; junction bases left unmatched: 5. Germline CDR1 SGHVS, CDR2 FQNEAQ. Full variable domain (outside the CDR3, taken from reference TRBV7-8 and TRBJ2-3): GAGVSQSPRYKVAKRGQDVALRCDPISGHVSLFWYQQALGQGPEFLTYFQNEAQLDKSGLPSDRFFAERPEGSVSTLKIQRTQQEDSAVYLCASSTTGGYTDTQYFGPGTRLTVL.

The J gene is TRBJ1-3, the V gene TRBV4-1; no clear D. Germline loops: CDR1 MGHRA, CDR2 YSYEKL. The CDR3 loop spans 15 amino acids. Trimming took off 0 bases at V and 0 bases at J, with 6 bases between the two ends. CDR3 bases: TGCGCCAGCAGCCAAGATCCGCTCTCTGGAAACACCATATATTTT. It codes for CASSQDPLSGNTIYF.

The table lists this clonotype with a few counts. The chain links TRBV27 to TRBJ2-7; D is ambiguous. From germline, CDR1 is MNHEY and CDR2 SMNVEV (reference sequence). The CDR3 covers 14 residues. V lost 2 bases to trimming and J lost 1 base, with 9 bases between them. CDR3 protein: CASSLALESYEQYF. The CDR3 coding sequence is TGTGCCAGCAGTTTAGCCCTAGAATCCTACGAGCAGTACTTC.

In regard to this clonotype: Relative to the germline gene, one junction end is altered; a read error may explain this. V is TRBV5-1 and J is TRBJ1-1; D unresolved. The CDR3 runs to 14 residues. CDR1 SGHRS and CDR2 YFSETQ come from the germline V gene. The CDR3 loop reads CASSLEAGSTEALF. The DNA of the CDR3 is TGCGCCAGCAGCTTGGAAGCGGGTAGCACTGAAGCTTTATTT.

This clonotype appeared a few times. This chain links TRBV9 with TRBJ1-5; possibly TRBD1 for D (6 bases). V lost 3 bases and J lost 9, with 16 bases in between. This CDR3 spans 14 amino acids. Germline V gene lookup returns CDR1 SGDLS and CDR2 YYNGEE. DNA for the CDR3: TGTGCCAGCAGCGACCGGGGGGCTGATGTGCCCCAGCATTTT. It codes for CASSDRGADVPQHF.

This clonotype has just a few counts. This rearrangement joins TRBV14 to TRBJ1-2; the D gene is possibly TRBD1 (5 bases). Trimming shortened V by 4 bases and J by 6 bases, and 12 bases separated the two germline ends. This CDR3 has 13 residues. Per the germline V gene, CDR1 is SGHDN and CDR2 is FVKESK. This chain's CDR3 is CASSPRAGNGYTF. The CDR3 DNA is TGTGCCAGCAGCCCCCGGGCAGGGAATGGCTACACCTTC.

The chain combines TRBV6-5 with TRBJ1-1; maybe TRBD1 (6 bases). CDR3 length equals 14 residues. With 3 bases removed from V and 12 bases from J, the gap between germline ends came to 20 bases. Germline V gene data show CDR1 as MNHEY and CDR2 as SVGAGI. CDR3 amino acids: CASSYSNRQATPFF. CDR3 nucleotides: TGTGCCAGCAGTTATTCCAACCGACAGGCCACTCCTTTCTTT.

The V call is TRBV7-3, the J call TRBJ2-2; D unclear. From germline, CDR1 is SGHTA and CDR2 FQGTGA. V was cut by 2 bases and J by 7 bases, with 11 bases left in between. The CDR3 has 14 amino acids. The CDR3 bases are TGTGCCAGCAGCTTAGTATCTAGTCGCGGGGAGCTGTTTTTT. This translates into CASSLVSSRGELFF.

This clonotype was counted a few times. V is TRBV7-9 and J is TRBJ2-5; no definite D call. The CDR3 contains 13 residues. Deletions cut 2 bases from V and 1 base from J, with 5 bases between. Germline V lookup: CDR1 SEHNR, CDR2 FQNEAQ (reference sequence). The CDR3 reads CASSLWRQETQYF. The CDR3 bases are TGTGCCAGCAGCTTATGGCGCCAAGAGACCCAGTACTTC.

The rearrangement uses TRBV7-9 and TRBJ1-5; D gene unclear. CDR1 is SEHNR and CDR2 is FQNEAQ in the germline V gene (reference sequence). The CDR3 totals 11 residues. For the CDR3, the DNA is TGTGTGACGGGAGTCAATCAGCCCCAGCATTTT. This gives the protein CVTGVNQPQHF.

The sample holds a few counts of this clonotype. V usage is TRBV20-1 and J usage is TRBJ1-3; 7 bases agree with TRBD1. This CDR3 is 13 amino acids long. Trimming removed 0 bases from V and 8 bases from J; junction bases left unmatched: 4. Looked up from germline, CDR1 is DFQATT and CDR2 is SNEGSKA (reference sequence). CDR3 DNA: TGCAGTGCTAGAGACGGACAGGCAGACACCATATATTTT. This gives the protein CSARDGQADTIYF.

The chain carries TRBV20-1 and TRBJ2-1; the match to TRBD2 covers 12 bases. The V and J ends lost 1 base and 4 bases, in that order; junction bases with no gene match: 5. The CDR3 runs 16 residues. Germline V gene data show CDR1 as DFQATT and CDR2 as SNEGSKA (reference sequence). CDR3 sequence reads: CSARASGGALYNEQFF. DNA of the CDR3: TGCAGTGCTAGAGCTAGCGGGGGGGCTTTGTACAATGAGCAGTTCTTC.

The CDR3 DNA reads TGTGCCAGCAGCTGGGGCCCGACGGGGTTCCAAGAGACCCAGTACTTC. Translated: CASSWGPTGFQETQYF. The chain joins TRBV5-4 to TRBJ2-5; perhaps D is TRBD1 or TRBD2 (5 bases each). The CDR3 loop spans 16 amino acids. V shed 3 bases and J shed 1 base, with 16 bases lying between them. The V gene's germline CDR1 is SGHNT and CDR2 YYREEE (reference sequence).

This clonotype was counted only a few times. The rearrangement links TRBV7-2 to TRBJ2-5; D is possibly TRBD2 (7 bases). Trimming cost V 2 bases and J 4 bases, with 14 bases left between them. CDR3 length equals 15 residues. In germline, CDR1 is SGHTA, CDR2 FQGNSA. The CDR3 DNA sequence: TGTGCCAGCAGCTTATCGGGGGGCCGGAGAGAGACCCAGTACTTC. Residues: CASSLSGGRRETQYF.